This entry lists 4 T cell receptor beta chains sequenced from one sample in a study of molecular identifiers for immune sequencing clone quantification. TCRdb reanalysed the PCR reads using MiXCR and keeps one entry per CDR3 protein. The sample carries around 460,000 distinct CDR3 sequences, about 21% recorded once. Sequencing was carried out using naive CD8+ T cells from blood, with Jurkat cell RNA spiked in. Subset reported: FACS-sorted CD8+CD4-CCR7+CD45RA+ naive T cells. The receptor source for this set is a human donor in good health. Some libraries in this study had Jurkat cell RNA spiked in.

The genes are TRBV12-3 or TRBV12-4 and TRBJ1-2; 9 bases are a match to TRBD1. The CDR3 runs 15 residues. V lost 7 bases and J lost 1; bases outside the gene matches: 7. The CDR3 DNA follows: TGTGCCAGCACCGGAGGGACAGGGAGTAACTATGGCTACACCTTC. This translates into CASTGGTGSNYGYTF.

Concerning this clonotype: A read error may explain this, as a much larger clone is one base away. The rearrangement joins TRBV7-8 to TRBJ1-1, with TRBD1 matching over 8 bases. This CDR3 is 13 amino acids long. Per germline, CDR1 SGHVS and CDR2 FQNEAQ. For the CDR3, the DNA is TGTGCCAGCAGCTGGGAGGACAGGGTTGAAGCTCTCTTT. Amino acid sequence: CASSWEDRVEALF.

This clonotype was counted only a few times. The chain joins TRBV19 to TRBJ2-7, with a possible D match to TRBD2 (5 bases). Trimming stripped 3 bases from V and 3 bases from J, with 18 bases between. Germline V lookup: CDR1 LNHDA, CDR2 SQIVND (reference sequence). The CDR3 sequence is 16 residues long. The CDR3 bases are TGTGCCAGTAGTATGGGGTCTGAACGTCGGGGCTACGAGCAGTACTTC. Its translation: CASSMGSERRGYEQYF.

CDR3 protein: CASSFLFNEQFF. Here the CDR3 DNA reads TGTGCCAGCAGCTTTCTCTTCAATGAGCAGTTCTTC. This rearrangement joins TRBV7-2 to TRBJ2-1, with D unclear. Germline assignment: CDR1 SGHTA and CDR2 FQGNSA. V lost 3 bases and J lost 6, with 6 bases in between. The CDR3 length is 12 residues.